The next 6 T cell receptor beta chains were all read from a single sample in a study of CD8+ T cells in alopecia areata. Treatment: oral pan-JAK inhibitor, 5-10 mg twice daily. Once RNA had been extracted, it was reverse transcribed into cDNA to act as the sequencing template. Repertoires were generated with immunoSEQ multiplex PCR, while TCRdb's copy carries only in-frame clones and drops some. The repertoire holds tens of thousands of clones, with around 29% as singletons. Sequenced here: CD8+ T cells sorted from blood, sampled at week 4, from a patient treated with tofacitinib. The source of these receptors is a human donor with alopecia areata.

The sample holds a few counts of this clone. The chain has TRBV4-1 and TRBJ2-7, with 8 bases identical to TRBD1. This CDR3 region has 14 residues. Trimming took 3 bases from V and 3 from J; bases not matched to a gene: 4. Germline V gene lookup returns CDR1 MGHRA and CDR2 YSYEKL. CDR3 DNA sequence: TGCGCCAGCAGCCAGGGACAGGCATTCTACGAGCAGTACTTC. As protein: CASSQGQAFYEQYF.

This clone was observed a few times. The V gene is TRBV29-1, the J gene TRBJ2-5; unclear D gene. With 0 bases removed from V and 1 base from J, the gap between germline ends came to 18 bases. Germline V gene sequence: CDR1 SQVTM, CDR2 ANQGSEA. The CDR3 covers 17 residues. DNA of the CDR3: TGCAGCGTTGAAGATCAGGTGGGCGGCACCCCCCAAGAGACCCAGTACTTC. Protein: CSVEDQVGGTPQETQYF.

This clone was found a few times. This chain joins TRBV30 and TRBJ2-7; maybe TRBD1 (5 bases). CDR3 length: 13 residues. Germline CDR1 reads GTSNPN; CDR2 reads SVGIG (reference sequence). The V end lost 2 bases, the J end lost 3 bases, and 11 bases lay between the germline ends. The CDR3 reads CAWSYSQGYEQYF. The CDR3, as DNA: TGTGCCTGGAGTTACTCTCAGGGCTACGAGCAGTACTTC.

This clone came up a few times. This sequence joins TRBV30 and TRBJ1-1; no reliable D call. Trimming left V 2 bases short and J 1 base short, with 11 bases between. The CDR3 has 14 residues. The germline V gene has CDR1 GTSNPN and CDR2 SVGIG (reference sequence). The CDR3 sequence is CAWSPGVGNTEAFF. In DNA form, the CDR3 reads TGTGCCTGGAGTCCTGGTGTAGGGAACACTGAAGCTTTCTTT.

Only a few counts were recorded for this clone. The chain employs TRBV5-1 and TRBJ1-1, with 7 nucleotides matching TRBD1. The CDR3 covers 14 residues. V trimming: 4 bases; J trimming: 0 bases; junction bases outside the gene matches: 3. Per the germline V gene, CDR1 is SGHRS and CDR2 is YFSETQ. The CDR3 loop reads CASSADRVNTEAFF. The CDR3 DNA is TGCGCCAGCAGCGCAGACAGGGTGAACACTGAAGCTTTCTTT.

The J gene is TRBJ2-7, the V gene TRBV5-4; D is undetermined. With 0 bases removed from V and 2 bases from J, the gap between germline ends came to 3 bases. Germline V gene sequence: CDR1 SGHNT, CDR2 YYREEE (reference sequence). This CDR3 spans 12 amino acids. In nucleotides, the CDR3 is TGTGCCAGCAGCTTGGGTACCTACGAGCAGTACTTC. Encoded protein: CASSLGTYEQYF.